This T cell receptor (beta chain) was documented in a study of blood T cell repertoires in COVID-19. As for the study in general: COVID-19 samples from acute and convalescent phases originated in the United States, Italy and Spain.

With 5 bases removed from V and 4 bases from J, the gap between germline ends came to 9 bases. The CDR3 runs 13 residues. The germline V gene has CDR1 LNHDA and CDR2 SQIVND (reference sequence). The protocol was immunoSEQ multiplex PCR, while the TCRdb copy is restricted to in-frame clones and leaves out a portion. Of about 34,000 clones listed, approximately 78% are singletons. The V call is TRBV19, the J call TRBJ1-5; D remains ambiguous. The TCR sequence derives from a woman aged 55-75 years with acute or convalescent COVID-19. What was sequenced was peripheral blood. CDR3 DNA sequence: TGTGCCAGTAGTCCTCAGTTAAATCAGCCCCAGCATTTT. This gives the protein CASSPQLNQPQHF.